Each of the 11 T cell receptor beta chains below was sequenced from the same sample in a study of T cell responses to AZD1222 COVID-19 vaccine. The table came from immunoSEQ multiplex PCR; TCRdb's copy has only in-frame clones and leaves some out. The sample has tens of thousands of clones; around 80% are singletons. This specimen was peripheral blood, taken on day 0 of AZD1222 vaccination. These receptors were obtained from an adult in good health.

The CDR3 here is CAIPGRGYGYTF. The CDR3 region has the DNA TGTGCCATCCCAGGCAGGGGGTATGGCTACACCTTC. The gene calls are TRBV28 and TRBJ1-2, with TRBD1 matching over 7 bases. Germline V lookup: CDR1 MDHEN, CDR2 SYDVKM. V trimming: 10 bases; J trimming: 5 bases; junction bases outside the gene matches: 7. This CDR3 has 12 residues.

This clone was counted a few times. The chain's CDR3 is CASSLYRGGSSYNEQFF. As DNA, the CDR3 is TGTGCCAGCAGCTTATATCGCGGGGGCAGCTCCTACAATGAGCAGTTCTTC. The chain combines TRBV11-2 with TRBJ2-1; tentatively, D is TRBD2 (7 bases). V was clipped by 2 bases and J by 0 bases, with 14 bases between them. The germline gives CDR1 SGHAT, CDR2 FQNNGV. This CDR3 has 17 residues.

This clone was found once. The chain couples TRBV7-8 to TRBJ2-7; D is possibly TRBD1 or TRBD2 (5 bases each). The V gene lost 5 bases and the J gene lost 2 bases, with 10 bases spanning the gap. This CDR3 region has 13 residues. Germline assignment: CDR1 SGHVS and CDR2 FQNEAQ. This CDR3 is CASSRRGAYEQYF. CDR3 coding DNA: TGTGCCAGCAGCCGGCGAGGGGCCTACGAGCAGTACTTC.

The V and J genes are TRBV5-8 and TRBJ2-5; TRBD1 matches 10 bases. The germline CDR1 and CDR2 sequences are SGHTS and YDEGEE. The CDR3 has 17 residues. V was clipped by 3 bases and J by 1 base; unmatched bases: 9. As DNA, the CDR3 is TGTGCCAGCAGCTCGGTGGGACAGGGGAGAGTCCAAGAGACCCAGTACTTC. This codes for CASSSVGQGRVQETQYF. Using reference TRBV5-8 and TRBJ2-5 for the parts outside the CDR3, the full variable domain is EAGVTQSPTHLIKTRGQQATLRCSPISGHTSVYWYQQALGLGLQFLLWYDEGEERNRGNFPPRFSGRQFPNYSSELNVNALELEDSALYLCASSSVGQGRVQETQYFGPGTRLLVL.

The chain uses TRBV6-5 and TRBJ1-1; D unresolved. CDR1 is MNHEY, CDR2 SVGAGI, per germline. Trimming pared 6 bases from V and 8 bases from J, leaving 7 bases between. The CDR3 runs to 10 residues. CDR3 coding DNA: TGTGCCAGCAGGGAGCTAGAAGCTTTCTTT. The encoded protein is CASRELEAFF.

The chain couples TRBV15 to TRBJ2-7; either TRBD1 or TRBD2 may fit D (5 bases each). The CDR3 totals 16 residues. Deletions cut 1 base from V and 7 bases from J, with 20 bases between. Germline CDR1 reads LNHNV; CDR2 reads YYDKDF (reference sequence). CDR3 nucleotides: TGTGCCACCAGCAGAGGGGACCGGGCCCCCAGGGAAGAGCAGTACTTC. This sequence encodes CATSRGDRAPREEQYF.

The chain has TRBV6-5 and TRBJ1-5; a weak D match, TRBD1 (6 bases). The CDR3 consists of 12 residues. V lost 6 bases and J lost 9, with 12 bases in between. Germline values: CDR1 MNHEY, CDR2 SVGAGI. The CDR3 is CASRPRGGPQHF. The CDR3 nucleotides read TGTGCCAGCAGACCCAGGGGAGGGCCCCAGCATTTT.

The chain is built from TRBV5-1 and TRBJ2-5, with D possibly being TRBD2 (5 bases). CDR1 is SGHRS and CDR2 is YFSETQ in the germline V gene. The CDR3 is 12 residues long. Trimming cost V 6 bases and J 5 bases, with 11 bases left between them. CDR3: CASITEAETQYF. CDR3 sequence (DNA): TGCGCCAGCATCACGGAGGCGGAGACCCAGTACTTC.

This clone was counted once. V gene TRBV7-6 combines with J gene TRBJ2-1; 7 nucleotides align to TRBD2. Trimming cost V 1 base and J 0 bases; bases outside gene matches: 9. Per the germline V gene, CDR1 is SGHVS and CDR2 is FNYEAQ. The CDR3 runs to 18 residues. CDR3: CASSLVVGGDHSYNEQFF. The CDR3, as DNA: TGTGCCAGCAGCTTAGTCGTGGGAGGGGACCACTCCTACAATGAGCAGTTCTTC. Looking up the rest from reference TRBV7-6 and TRBJ2-1 gives the full variable domain: GAGVSQSPRYKVTKRGQDVALRCDPISGHVSLYWYRQALGQGPEFLTYFNYEAQQDKSGLPNDRFSAERPEGSISTLTIQRTEQRDSAMYRCASSLVVGGDHSYNEQFFGPGTRLTVL.

This chain links TRBV29-1 with TRBJ1-2; TRBD1 agrees at 10 bases. The CDR3 has 14 residues. The germline V gene has CDR1 SQVTM and CDR2 ANQGSEA. V shed 3 bases, J shed 7 bases, and the junction held 8 bases outside the gene matches. The CDR3 protein is CSVDFLGTGVGYTF. The CDR3 DNA is TGCAGCGTTGATTTTCTAGGGACAGGGGTTGGCTACACCTTC.

This clone appeared a few times. The chain employs TRBV11-2 and TRBJ1-6; D is perhaps TRBD1 (6 bases). The CDR3 loop spans 16 amino acids. Trimming stripped 6 bases from V and 0 bases from J, with 12 bases between. Germline V gene data show CDR1 as SGHAT and CDR2 as FQNNGV. CDR3 nucleotides: TGTGCCAGCAGTTACGGACAGAGCTCCTATAATTCACCCCTCCACTTT. Its protein product is CASSYGQSSYNSPLHF.